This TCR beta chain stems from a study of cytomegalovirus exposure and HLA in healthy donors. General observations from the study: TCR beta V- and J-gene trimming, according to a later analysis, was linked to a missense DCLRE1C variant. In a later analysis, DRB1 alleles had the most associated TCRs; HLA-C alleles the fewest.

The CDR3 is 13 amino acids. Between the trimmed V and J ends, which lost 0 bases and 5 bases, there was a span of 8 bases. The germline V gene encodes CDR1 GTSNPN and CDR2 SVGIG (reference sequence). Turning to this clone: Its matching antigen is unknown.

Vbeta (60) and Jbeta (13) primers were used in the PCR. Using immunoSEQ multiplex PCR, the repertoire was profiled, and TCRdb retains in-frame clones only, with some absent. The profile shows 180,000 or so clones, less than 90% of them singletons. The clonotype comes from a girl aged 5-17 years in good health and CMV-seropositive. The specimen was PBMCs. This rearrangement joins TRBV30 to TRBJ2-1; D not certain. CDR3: CAWSVRRNNEQFF. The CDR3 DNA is TGTGCCTGGAGTGTACGGAGAAACAATGAGCAGTTCTTC. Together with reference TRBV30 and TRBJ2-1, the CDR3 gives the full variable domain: SQTIHQWPATLVQPVGSPLSLECTVEGTSNPNLYWYRQAAGRGLQLLFYSVGIGQISSEVPQNLSASRPQDRQFILSSKKLLLSDSGFYLCAWSVRRNNEQFFGPGTRLTVL.